The 13 T cell receptor beta chains in this list originate from one sample, sequenced in a study of vaccination effects on CD4 cells after COVID-19. Antigen-specific CD4+ T cells expanded by the ViraFEST assay with viral peptide pools were then sequenced. Once cultured for nine to ten days, the cells underwent separation to obtain CD4+ T cells. Participants were vaccinated with two doses of either the BNT162b2 or mRNA-1273 vaccine. TCRdb keeps only in-frame clones here, not all; method: immunoSEQ multiplex PCR. This sample has about 66,000 clones; roughly 76% occur once, and the top ten carry around 0.95%. These receptors' targets are unknown. The specimen comprised CD4+ T cells from PBMCs cultured with HCoV-OC43 spike peptides, sampled after COVID-19 vaccination. As to subset: HCoV-OC43 spike overlapping peptide pool stimulation. These receptors all come from a human donor who received a COVID-19 vaccine.

This sequence joins TRBV7-3 and TRBJ2-3; maybe TRBD2 (6 bases). Trimming removed 5 bases at V and 4 bases at J, with 13 bases between. Germline values: CDR1 SGHTA, CDR2 FQGTGA. The CDR3 extends over 14 amino acids. The CDR3 region has the DNA TGTGCCAGCAGCGGGGCGGGGAGGCCAGATACGCAGTATTTT. Protein sequence: CASSGAGRPDTQYF.

The J gene is TRBJ2-2, the V gene TRBV20-1; maybe TRBD2 (5 bases). V was trimmed by 3 bases and J by 6 bases, leaving 14 bases between them. The length of the CDR3 is 14 residues. In germline, CDR1 is DFQATT, CDR2 SNEGSKA (reference sequence). Written as DNA, the CDR3 is TGCAGTGCTAGTGGGAATCGGGGTCCCGGGGAGCTGTTTTTT. Translated: CSASGNRGPGELFF.

The chain is built from TRBV7-2 and TRBJ1-5; D gene uncertain. Deletions cut 3 bases from V and 0 bases from J, with 12 bases between. The CDR3 has 16 amino acids. The germline V gene has CDR1 SGHTA and CDR2 FQGNSA. The CDR3 DNA sequence: TGTGCCAGCAGCTTCCAGACAAGAAATAGCAATCAGCCCCAGCATTTT. It translates to CASSFQTRNSNQPQHF.

The V and J genes are TRBV5-6 and TRBJ1-2, with D perhaps TRBD1 (5 bases). Per germline, CDR1 SGHDT and CDR2 YYEEEE. The CDR3 is 12 amino acids. V shed 4 bases and J shed 9 bases, with 13 bases lying between them. CDR3 in amino acids: CASSPDRGSYTF. CDR3 nucleotides: TGTGCCAGCAGCCCCGACCGGGGCAGCTACACCTTC.

V and J are TRBV7-9 and TRBJ2-2, with a tentative D call TRBD2 (6 bases). The CDR3 totals 13 residues. Trimming shortened V by 8 bases and J by 1 base, and 8 bases separated the two germline ends. Germline assignment: CDR1 SEHNR and CDR2 FQNEAQ (reference sequence). The CDR3 loop is CASGGRNTGELFF. In DNA form, the CDR3 reads TGTGCCAGCGGGGGGAGGAACACCGGGGAGCTGTTTTTT.

This chain connects TRBV7-2 to TRBJ2-1; D is ambiguous. Germline CDR1 SGHTA, CDR2 FQGNSA. The CDR3 length is 12 residues. The ends were cut back, 2 bases at V and 9 bases at J, with 8 bases in the middle. CDR3 coding DNA: TGTGCCAGCAGCTTAAATCGAGGTGAGCAGTTCTTC. This sequence encodes CASSLNRGEQFF.

The chain is built from TRBV5-1 and TRBJ1-4, with D hard to call. The V gene's germline CDR1 is SGHRS and CDR2 YFSETQ. The length of the CDR3 is 15 residues. The V end lost 1 base, the J end lost 6 bases, and 13 bases lay between the germline ends. This chain's CDR3 is CASSLTGSLDEKLFF. CDR3 bases: TGCGCCAGCAGCTTGACGGGTAGCCTTGATGAAAAACTGTTTTTT.

The chain uses TRBV4-1 and TRBJ1-1; TRBD1 matches at 7 bases. V trimming: 4 bases; J trimming: 1 base; junction bases outside the gene matches: 6. The CDR3 contains 15 residues. Germline V lookup: CDR1 MGHRA, CDR2 YSYEKL. CDR3 protein: CASSLHRGANTEAFF. The CDR3 DNA follows: TGCGCCAGCAGCCTCCACAGGGGCGCGAACACTGAAGCTTTCTTT.

This chain uses TRBV6-1 with TRBJ1-5; the D gene is possibly TRBD1 (6 bases). Germline-derived CDR1 and CDR2 are MNHNS and SASEGT. V was trimmed by 0 bases and J by 7 bases, leaving 10 bases between them. The CDR3 runs 14 residues. CDR3 amino acids: CASSEAGQGQPQHF. The CDR3 DNA follows: TGTGCCAGCAGTGAAGCCGGGCAGGGGCAGCCCCAGCATTTT.

This chain connects TRBV2 to TRBJ1-5; perhaps TRBD1 as D (6 bases). Per germline, CDR1 SNHLY and CDR2 FYNNEI. The CDR3 extends over 13 amino acids. V shed 4 bases and J shed 7 bases, with 11 bases lying between them. The CDR3 nucleotides are TGTGCCAGCAGTGTGACAGGTGCCCAGCCCCAGCATTTT. Protein sequence: CASSVTGAQPQHF.

A few counts support this clone. This chain uses TRBV18 with TRBJ2-7; D unclear. V lost 3 bases to trimming and J lost 3 bases, with 21 bases between them. Germline V gene sequence: CDR1 KGHSH, CDR2 LQKENI. The CDR3 extends over 17 amino acids. CDR3 loop: CASSPRDRFWMHYEQYV. CDR3 nucleotides: TGTGCCAGCTCACCCCGAGACCGGTTTTGGATGCACTACGAGCAGTACGTC.

CDR3 bases: TGTGCCAGCAGCTTAGGCAATAACTATGGCTACACCTTC. Translation: CASSLGNNYGYTF. The chain carries TRBV7-9 and TRBJ1-2, with no clear D. This CDR3 spans 13 amino acids. V was trimmed by 1 base and J by 1 base, leaving 4 bases between them. The V gene's germline CDR1 is SEHNR and CDR2 FQNEAQ (reference sequence).

This chain uses TRBV5-1 with TRBJ2-2; 8 nucleotides line up with TRBD1. V gave up 3 bases and J gave up 1 base; unmatched junction bases: 5. Germline V gene data show CDR1 as SGHRS and CDR2 as YFSETQ. This CDR3 contains 16 residues. The CDR3 region is CASSSGQGKNTGELFF. The CDR3 nucleotides read TGCGCCAGCAGCTCCGGACAGGGAAAGAACACCGGGGAGCTGTTTTTT.